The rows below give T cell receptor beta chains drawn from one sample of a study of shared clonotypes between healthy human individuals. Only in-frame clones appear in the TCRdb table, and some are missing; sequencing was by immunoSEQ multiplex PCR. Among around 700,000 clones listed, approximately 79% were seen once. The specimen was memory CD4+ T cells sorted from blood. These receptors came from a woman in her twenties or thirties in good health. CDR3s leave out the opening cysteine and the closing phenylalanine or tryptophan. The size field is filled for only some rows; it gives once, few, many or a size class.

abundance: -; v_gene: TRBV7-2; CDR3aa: ASSPLVFANEQF
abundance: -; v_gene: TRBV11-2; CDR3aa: ASSLGSGRIFYEQY
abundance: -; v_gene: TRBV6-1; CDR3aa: ASSEQMGRGNTEAF
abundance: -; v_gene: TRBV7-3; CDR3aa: ASSSTGQGTNEKLF
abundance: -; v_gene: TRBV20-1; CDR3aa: SAGGSTEAF
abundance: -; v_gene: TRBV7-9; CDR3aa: AGQGASGNTIY
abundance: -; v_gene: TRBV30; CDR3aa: AWAGTGDGEQY
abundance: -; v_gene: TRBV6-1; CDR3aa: ASSQGGPRYEQY
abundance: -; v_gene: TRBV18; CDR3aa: ASSLGDNYGYT
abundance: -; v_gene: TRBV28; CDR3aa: ASIRAGSSYNEQF
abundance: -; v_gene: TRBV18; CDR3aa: ASSPPRGFQDT
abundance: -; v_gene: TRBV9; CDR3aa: ASSVAWGNTEAF
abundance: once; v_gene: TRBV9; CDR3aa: ASSVDVMNTEAF
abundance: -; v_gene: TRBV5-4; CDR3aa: ASSLQGSPEAF
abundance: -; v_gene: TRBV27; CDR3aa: ASSRDRGIETQY
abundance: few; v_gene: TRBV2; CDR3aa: ASSEAHGRGGSNGYT
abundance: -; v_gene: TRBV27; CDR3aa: ASSFSGLDGYT
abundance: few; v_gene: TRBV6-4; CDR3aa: ASSDWTGTMF
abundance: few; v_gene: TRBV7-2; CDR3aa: ASSLGSGGLYEQY
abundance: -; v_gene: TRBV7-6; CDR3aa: ASSQGAGGPGTGELF
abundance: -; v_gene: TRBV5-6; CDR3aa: ASSFQGAGANVLT
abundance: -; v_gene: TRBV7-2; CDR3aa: ASSQMVANIQY
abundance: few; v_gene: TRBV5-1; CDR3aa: ASSLEAGANYGYT
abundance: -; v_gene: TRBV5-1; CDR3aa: ASSSGRTSSYEQY
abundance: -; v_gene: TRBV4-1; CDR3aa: ASKDLTGGEGQPQH
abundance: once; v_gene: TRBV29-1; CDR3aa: SVVPDTQY
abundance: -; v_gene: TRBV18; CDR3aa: ASSRVREGQPQH
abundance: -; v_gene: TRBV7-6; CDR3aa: ASSPGDLGVGYT
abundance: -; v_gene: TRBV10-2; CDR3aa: ASSKGMDQPQH
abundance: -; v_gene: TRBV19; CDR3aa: ASRTGGWQPQH
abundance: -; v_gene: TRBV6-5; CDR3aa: ASSYGGINTEAF
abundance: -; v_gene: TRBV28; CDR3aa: ASSYAGVVGKNIQY
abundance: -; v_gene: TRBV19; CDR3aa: ATSRGMNTEAF
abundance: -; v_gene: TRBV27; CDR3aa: ASRREAGELF
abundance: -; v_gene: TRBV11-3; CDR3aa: ASSLGGPSGTYNEQF
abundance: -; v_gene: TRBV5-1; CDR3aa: ASSQGGLAGANEQF
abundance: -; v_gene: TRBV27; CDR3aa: ASKLAGDPTTQY
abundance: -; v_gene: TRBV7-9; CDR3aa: ASSSPPGQGPTEAF
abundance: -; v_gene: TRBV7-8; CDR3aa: ASSPGKAEEQY
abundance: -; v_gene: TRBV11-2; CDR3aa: ASSLRRGSINEKLF
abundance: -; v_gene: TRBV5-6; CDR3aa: ASSAGLGQPQH
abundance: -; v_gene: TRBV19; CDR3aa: ASSIMGRQNTEAF
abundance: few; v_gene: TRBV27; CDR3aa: ASARGQGNEKLF
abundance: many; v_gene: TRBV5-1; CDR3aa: ASSPGGQETQY
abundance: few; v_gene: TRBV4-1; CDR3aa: ASSQEQGLQPQH
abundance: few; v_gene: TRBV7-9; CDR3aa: ASSPILGEQF
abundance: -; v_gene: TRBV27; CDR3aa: ASSTLDRAGYT
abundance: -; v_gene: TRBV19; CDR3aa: ATRFKNIQY
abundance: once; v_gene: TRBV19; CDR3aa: ASSIELADTQY
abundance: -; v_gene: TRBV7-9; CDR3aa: ASSLEVTQY
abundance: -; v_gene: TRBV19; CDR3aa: ASSTTGGVEKLF
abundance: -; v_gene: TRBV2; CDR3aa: ASTRKYEQY
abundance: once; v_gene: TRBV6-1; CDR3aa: ASSEQGEQPQH
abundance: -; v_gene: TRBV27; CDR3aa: ASSSPRPTDTQY
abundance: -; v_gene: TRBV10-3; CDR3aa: AISARGADGELF
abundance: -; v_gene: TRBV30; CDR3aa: AWSERTKFNEQF
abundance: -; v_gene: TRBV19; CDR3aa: ASSVAGGQETQY